These 27 T cell receptor beta chains share one sample of origin, sequenced in a study of CD8 T cells in Susac syndrome. Reverse transcription of roughly 0.5 to 1 ug RNA was carried out with random hexamers. MiXCR, applied by TCRdb to the immunoSEQ multiplex PCR reads, yields one record per CDR3 protein. The sample has under 85,000 distinct CDR3 sequences, approximately 95% seen once; the top ten hold more than 0.4%. Sequenced: CD8+ T cells from PBMCs. These receptors were collected from a human donor with Susac syndrome.

This clonotype has only one observation. The chain uses TRBV25-1 and TRBJ2-7; weak D call: TRBD1 (5 bases). CDR3 size: 15 residues. Trimming shortened V by 3 bases and J by 4 bases, and 16 bases separated the two germline ends. CDR1 is MGHDK and CDR2 is SYGVNS in the germline V gene. In DNA form, the CDR3 reads TGTGCCAGCAGTGATAACGGGCTAGGGGTTTACGAGCAGTACTTC. Its protein product is CASSDNGLGVYEQYF.

The chain combines TRBV2 with TRBJ1-3; D might be TRBD1 (5 bases). Germline V gives CDR1 SNHLY, CDR2 FYNNEI. Trimming left V 6 bases short and J 2 bases short, with 14 bases between. The CDR3 runs to 15 residues. CDR3 amino acids: CASRVTGGTGNTIYF. In DNA form, the CDR3 reads TGTGCCAGCAGGGTCACCGGGGGGACTGGAAACACCATATATTTT.

The chain has TRBV7-9 and TRBJ2-1; D unresolved. CDR1 is SEHNR and CDR2 is FQNEAQ in the germline V gene (reference sequence). V was cut by 6 bases and J by 7 bases, with 4 bases left in between. This CDR3 has 10 amino acids. The DNA of the CDR3 is TGTGCCAGCAGGGGAAATGAGCAGTTCTTC. It translates to CASRGNEQFF. Using reference TRBV7-9 and TRBJ2-1 for the parts outside the CDR3, the full variable domain is DTGVSQNPRHKITKRGQNVTFRCDPISEHNRLYWYRQTLGQGPEFLTYFQNEAQLEKSRLLSDRFSAERPKGSFSTLEIQRTEQGDSAMYLCASRGNEQFFGPGTRLTVL.

The chain carries TRBV19 and TRBJ2-3, with a tentative D call TRBD2 (5 bases). Germline-derived CDR1 and CDR2 are LNHDA and SQIVND (reference sequence). The V end lost 3 bases, the J end lost 1 base, and 11 bases lay between the germline ends. This CDR3 region has 15 residues. DNA for the CDR3: TGTGCCAGTAGTATTGTGGGAGAGGGCACAGATACGCAGTATTTT. This sequence encodes CASSIVGEGTDTQYF.

The CDR3 DNA reads as TGTGCCTGGAGTGTCAGGAGGGCCTACAATGAGCAGTTCTTC. Encoded protein: CAWSVRRAYNEQFF. The chain carries TRBV30 and TRBJ2-1; D is possibly TRBD2 (6 bases). The germline CDR1 and CDR2 sequences are GTSNPN and SVGIG (reference sequence). The CDR3 sequence is 14 residues long. The germline V and J ends were trimmed by 0 bases and 2 bases, with 8 bases remaining between them.

This chain connects TRBV5-4 to TRBJ1-2; 10 bases are a match to TRBD1. This CDR3 contains 15 residues. Looked up from germline, CDR1 is SGHNT and CDR2 is YYREEE (reference sequence). Trimming took 4 bases from V and 4 from J; bases not matched to a gene: 7. The CDR3 spells CASSLGTGEGYGYTF. In nucleotides, the CDR3 is TGTGCCAGCAGCCTCGGGACAGGGGAAGGCTATGGCTACACCTTC.

This clonotype was seen once. This chain uses TRBV3-1 with TRBJ2-4, with D perhaps matching TRBD1 (7 bases). There are 15 residues in the CDR3. V was cut by 5 bases and J by 2 bases, with 13 bases left in between. Looked up from germline, CDR1 is LGHDT and CDR2 is YNNKEL (reference sequence). The CDR3 DNA reads as TGTGCCAGCAGCTCCGGAGGGGGCCCCAAAAACATTCAGTACTTC. It encodes CASSSGGGPKNIQYF.

The V gene is TRBV12-3 or TRBV12-4, the J gene TRBJ1-1, with D uncertain. Trimming stripped 3 bases from V and 5 bases from J, with 7 bases between. The CDR3 covers 12 residues. The chain's CDR3 is CASSFKRTEAFF. In DNA form, the CDR3 reads TGTGCCAGCAGTTTTAAGAGAACTGAAGCTTTCTTT.

The V gene is TRBV29-1, the J gene TRBJ2-7; 13 positions match TRBD2. Germline trimming cut 6 bases from V and 1 base from J; bases unmatched to any gene: 0. CDR1 and CDR2 from the germline V gene are SQVTM and ANQGSEA. The CDR3 extends over 13 amino acids. CDR3 sequence: CSVTSGGSYEQYF. The CDR3 DNA sequence: TGCAGCGTGACTAGCGGGGGGTCCTACGAGCAGTACTTC.

This sequence joins TRBV23-1 and TRBJ1-1; D not resolved. TRBV23-1 belongs to the ORF category, with a function that is uncertain. Trimming took off 8 bases at V and 13 bases at J, with 20 bases between the two ends. The CDR3 has 12 residues. The CDR3 is CASPSPGLKLFF. CDR3 bases: TGCGCCAGCCCATCTCCGGGCCTTAAGCTTTTCTTT.

The chain couples TRBV5-1 to TRBJ2-1; D unclear. Germline V gene data show CDR1 as SGHRS and CDR2 as YFSETQ. The V end was cut by 4 bases, the J end by 6 bases, with 14 bases between. The CDR3 is made up of 14 amino acids. This CDR3 is CASSTGDWFNEQFF. In nucleotides, the CDR3 is TGCGCCAGCAGCACCGGTGACTGGTTCAATGAGCAGTTCTTC.

This rearrangement joins TRBV5-1 to TRBJ2-7; a weak D match, TRBD2 (5 bases). V shed 4 bases and J shed 7 bases, with 12 bases lying between them. The CDR3 extends over 12 amino acids. CDR1 is SGHRS, CDR2 YFSETQ, per germline. As DNA, the CDR3 is TGCGCCAGCAGCAAGGAAACGGGGGAGCAGTACTTC. Translated, it gives CASSKETGEQYF. Looking up the rest from reference TRBV5-1 and TRBJ2-7 gives the full variable domain: KAGVTQTPRYLIKTRGQQVTLSCSPISGHRSVSWYQQTPGQGLQFLFEYFSETQRNKGNFPGRFSGRQFSNSRSEMNVSTLELGDSALYLCASSKETGEQYFGPGTRLTVT.

The V call is TRBV12-3 or TRBV12-4, the J call TRBJ1-2; 7 bases map to TRBD1. The CDR3 is made up of 14 amino acids. The trim removed 5 bases at V and 10 bases at J, leaving 13 bases unmatched. CDR3 residues: CASSPGQLPRDYTF. The CDR3 DNA follows: TGTGCCAGCAGTCCGGGACAGTTACCCCGCGACTACACCTTC.

This sequence joins TRBV27 and TRBJ1-2, with no clear D. Germline CDR1 MNHEY, CDR2 SMNVEV (reference sequence). V was trimmed by 3 bases and J by 7 bases, leaving 18 bases between them. This CDR3 has 15 residues. The CDR3 loop reads CASSFFAGDNSGYTF. CDR3 sequence (DNA): TGTGCCAGCAGTTTTTTCGCCGGCGACAACAGTGGCTACACCTTC.

V and J are TRBV7-8 and TRBJ2-3; D is uncertain. CDR1 is SGHVS, CDR2 FQNEAQ, per germline. Trimming removed 2 bases at V and 7 bases at J, with 19 bases between. This CDR3 has 16 amino acids. CDR3 in amino acids: CASSLSLRRGSNTQYF. For the CDR3, the DNA is TGTGCCAGCAGCTTATCCCTTAGGAGAGGTTCAAATACGCAGTATTTT.

The CDR3 loop is CATSPGQGFAEAFF. In DNA form, the CDR3 reads TGTGCCACCTCACCGGGGCAGGGGTTCGCTGAAGCTTTCTTT. The chain combines TRBV19 with TRBJ1-1; maybe TRBD1 (6 bases). CDR1 LNHDA and CDR2 SQIVND come from the germline V gene (reference sequence). Trimming stripped 10 bases from V and 6 bases from J, with 21 bases between. CDR3 length: 14 residues.

The chain uses TRBV2 and TRBJ1-1; D remains unclear. The V gene's germline CDR1 is SNHLY and CDR2 FYNNEI. This CDR3 region has 11 residues. V dropped 6 bases and J dropped 7 bases, with 9 bases sitting between them. The CDR3 DNA is TGTGCCAGCAGGGGAGTGGGTGAAGCTTTCTTT. Protein: CASRGVGEAFF.

The J gene is TRBJ1-2, the V gene TRBV20-1, with D perhaps matching TRBD1 (5 bases). CDR3 length: 13 amino acids. V was cut by 0 bases and J by 3 bases, with 8 bases left in between. The germline CDR1 and CDR2 sequences are DFQATT and SNEGSKA (reference sequence). CDR3 region: CSARELGHYGYTF. The CDR3, as DNA: TGCAGTGCTAGAGAACTGGGACACTATGGCTACACCTTC.

V is TRBV5-1 and J is TRBJ2-2, with 9 bases lining up with TRBD2. The CDR3 loop spans 16 amino acids. The junction had 7 bases not matched to a gene; V was cut back by 0 bases and J by 7 bases. The germline V gene has CDR1 SGHRS and CDR2 YFSETQ. CDR3 nucleotides: TGCGCCAGCAGCTTGGCCGCTAGCGGGGATGACGGGGAGCTGTTTTTT. Amino acids: CASSLAASGDDGELFF.

The chain joins TRBV19 to TRBJ2-7, with D tentatively TRBD1 or TRBD2 (7 bases each). From germline, CDR1 is LNHDA and CDR2 SQIVND (reference sequence). V was pared by 10 bases and J by 3 bases, with 19 bases between. The CDR3 is made up of 14 amino acids. The CDR3 reads CANFQGGTDYEQYF. CDR3 sequence (DNA): TGTGCCAACTTTCAGGGGGGGACAGACTACGAGCAGTACTTC.

This CDR3 is CASSHTRTTTNEQFF. CDR3 sequence (DNA): TGTGCCAGCAGCCACACCCGGACTACCACCAATGAGCAGTTCTTC. The chain uses TRBV3-1 and TRBJ2-1, with D possibly TRBD2 on 6 matching bases. V was trimmed by 3 bases and J by 6 bases, leaving 15 bases between them. CDR1 and CDR2 from the germline V gene are LGHDT and YNNKEL (reference sequence). The CDR3 extends over 15 amino acids.

The V call is TRBV20-1, the J call TRBJ2-2; a weak D match, TRBD2 (6 bases). The V end lost 3 bases, the J end lost 6 bases, and 20 bases lay between the germline ends. This CDR3 has 16 residues. Per the germline V gene, CDR1 is DFQATT and CDR2 is SNEGSKA (reference sequence). CDR3 sequence: CSASSLAYLKAGELFF. The CDR3 nucleotides read TGCAGTGCTAGTAGTCTAGCGTATTTGAAGGCCGGGGAGCTGTTTTTT.

J is TRBJ2-7 and V is TRBV20-1; D is possibly TRBD2 (6 bases). The V gene's germline CDR1 is DFQATT and CDR2 SNEGSKA (reference sequence). Trimming pared 0 bases from V and 2 bases from J, leaving 14 bases between. This CDR3 region has 15 residues. The DNA for the CDR3 is TGCAGTGCTAGAGATGGCCTCCGCGGGACCTACGAGCAGTACTTC. It specifies CSARDGLRGTYEQYF.

The V call is TRBV6-5, the J call TRBJ1-1; no reliable D call. The CDR3 covers 16 residues. V was cut by 6 bases and J by 3 bases, with 20 bases left in between. Germline lookup yields CDR1 MNHEY and CDR2 SVGAGI. In DNA form, the CDR3 reads TGTGCCAGCAGCTATTTTTTCTGGAGTGTTGACACTGAAGCTTTCTTT. It encodes CASSYFFWSVDTEAFF.

This chain connects TRBV20-1 to TRBJ2-1; D is unresolved. Germline V gene sequence: CDR1 DFQATT, CDR2 SNEGSKA (reference sequence). The CDR3 extends over 13 amino acids. CDR3 in amino acids: CKVVRSSYNEQFF. The CDR3 nucleotides read TGCAAAGTGGTCAGGAGCTCCTACAATGAGCAGTTCTTC.

V gene TRBV19 combines with J gene TRBJ1-1; 7 bases agree with TRBD1. Germline lookup yields CDR1 LNHDA and CDR2 SQIVND (reference sequence). The J segment lost 10 bases and the V segment lost 8 bases, leaving 13 bases of the junction unmatched. The CDR3 runs to 13 residues. The chain's CDR3 is CASSRDSDRVAFF. For the CDR3, the DNA is TGTGCCAGTTCGCGGGACAGTGATCGGGTAGCTTTCTTT.

This chain connects TRBV5-4 to TRBJ1-2; no reliable D call. The germline CDR1 and CDR2 sequences are SGHNT and YYREEE (reference sequence). The CDR3 is 14 amino acids. V shed 4 bases and J shed 1 base, with 11 bases lying between them. CDR3 DNA: TGTGCCAGCAGCCCGGGAGAGGGTAACTATGGCTACACCTTC. Amino acids: CASSPGEGNYGYTF. The variable domain in full, with the rest retrieved from reference TRBV5-4 and TRBJ1-2, is ETGVTQSPTHLIKTRGQQVTLRCSSQSGHNTVSWYQQALGQGPQFIFQYYREEENGRGNFPPRFSGLQFPNYSSELNVNALELDDSALYLCASSPGEGNYGYTFGSGTRLTVV.